One and the same sample provided the 12 T cell receptor beta chains below, sequenced in a study of human T cells and chemical hapten exposure. One entry per CDR3 protein, called by TCRdb with MiXCR from the RACE reads. This table holds approximately 41,000 distinct CDR3 sequences, over 7.5% found once. Time point indicated: patch test 3, about 24 weeks after DPC sensitization. Treatment: therapeutic diphenylcyclopropenone sensitization with weekly scalp DPC. RNA extraction used unfractionated whole blood as the source of total RNA. The source material was whole blood, sampled in connection with sensitization to the hapten diphenylcyclopropenone (DPC). These receptors all stem from a middle-aged man with alopecia areata. Some clones in this sample may be carry-over from other donors' samples.

This clonotype was counted ten times or more. The chain is built from TRBV7-9 and TRBJ2-1, with 14 nucleotides matching TRBD2. CDR1 is SEHNR and CDR2 is FQNEAQ in the germline V gene (reference sequence). CDR3 size: 18 residues. Trimming at V came to 8 bases and at J to 0 bases, leaving 9 bases not matched to a gene. CDR3 DNA: TGTGCCAGCGCCGGGACTAGCGGGAGCTACTACTCCTACAATGAGCAGTTCTTC. It translates to CASAGTSGSYYSYNEQFF.

The table lists this clonotype with many counts. The genes are TRBV12-3 or TRBV12-4 and TRBJ2-5, with TRBD1 identical over 7 bases. Unmatched junction bases numbered 2, after V lost 3 bases and J lost 1 base. This CDR3 is 14 amino acids long. Here the CDR3 DNA reads TGTGCCAGCAGTTTGTCAGGGGGCCAAGAGACCCAGTACTTC. Translating it yields CASSLSGGQETQYF.

This clonotype came up many times. The rearrangement joins TRBV4-1 to TRBJ2-7; no clear D gene. CDR1 is MGHRA and CDR2 is YSYEKL in the germline V gene. This CDR3 is built from 11 residues. V was pared by 4 bases and J by 3 bases, with 4 bases between. The CDR3 protein is CASSPGYEQYF. CDR3 sequence (DNA): TGCGCCAGCAGCCCCGGCTACGAGCAGTACTTC.

The chain couples TRBV5-1 to TRBJ2-7, with D hard to call. CDR1 and CDR2 (germline): SGHRS, YFSETQ. V was pared by 0 bases and J by 0 bases, with 13 bases between. The CDR3 has 16 amino acids. The CDR3, as DNA: TGCGCCAGCAGCTTGGATCCTTGGGGAAACTCCTACGAGCAGTACTTC. As protein: CASSLDPWGNSYEQYF.

This CDR3 is CASSPPGPYAQYF. The CDR3 nucleotides are TGTGCCAGCAGCCCTCCGGGCCCCTATGCGCAGTATTTT. This sequence joins TRBV28 and TRBJ2-3; no clear D. Trimming took off 6 bases at V and 10 bases at J, with 17 bases between the two ends. Germline loops: CDR1 MDHEN, CDR2 SYDVKM. This CDR3 has 13 residues.

This clonotype was counted ten times or more. This chain connects TRBV5-1 to TRBJ2-3; D remains ambiguous. V was cut by 4 bases and J by 2 bases, with 14 bases left in between. CDR3 length: 15 residues. The germline gives CDR1 SGHRS, CDR2 YFSETQ. The CDR3 protein is CASSPSTTTTDTQYF. For the CDR3, the DNA is TGCGCCAGCAGCCCCTCCACCACCACCACAGATACGCAGTATTTT.

In regard to this clonotype: A read error may explain this, as a much larger clone is one base away. V and J are TRBV24-1 and TRBJ2-6; D gene uncertain. This CDR3 contains 16 residues. CDR1 is KGHDR, CDR2 SFDVKD, per germline. Trimming stripped 4 bases from V and 0 bases from J, with 9 bases between. The CDR3 loop reads CATSDLDSSGANVLTF. The DNA for the CDR3 is TGTGCCACCAGTGACTTGGATTCCTCTGGGGCCAACGTCCTGACTTTC.

The gene calls are TRBV29-1 and TRBJ2-7; the D is unclear. The CDR3 spans 10 residues. Per the germline V gene, CDR1 is SQVTM and CDR2 is ANQGSEA. V was trimmed by 2 bases and J by 7 bases, leaving 6 bases between them. The CDR3 spells CSVESGEQYF. The DNA of the CDR3 is TGCAGCGTTGAAAGTGGAGAGCAGTACTTC.

This sequence joins TRBV29-1 and TRBJ2-5, with D possibly TRBD2 on 5 matching bases. V was pared by 3 bases and J by 5 bases, with 22 bases between. The CDR3 runs to 16 residues. Germline CDR1 SQVTM, CDR2 ANQGSEA. As DNA, the CDR3 is TGCAGCGTTGAGGGAGAACTTTCGGCCCAACTGGAGACCCAGTACTTC. Residues: CSVEGELSAQLETQYF.

The V gene is TRBV29-1, the J gene TRBJ2-3, with 9 bases matching TRBD1. Per germline, CDR1 SQVTM and CDR2 ANQGSEA. V lost 6 bases and J lost 1; bases outside the gene matches: 5. The CDR3 has 14 residues. Here the CDR3 reads CSVQTGGGTDTQYF. The CDR3 bases are TGCAGCGTCCAAACAGGGGGCGGCACAGATACGCAGTATTTT.

There are many counts of this clonotype. J is TRBJ1-2 and V is TRBV7-9, with 10 bases aligning to TRBD1. The CDR3 contains 14 residues. The germline V gene encodes CDR1 SEHNR and CDR2 FQNEAQ (reference sequence). V shed 5 bases, J shed 3 bases, and the junction held 3 bases outside the gene matches. CDR3 in amino acids: CASSPGTGDYGYTF. The CDR3, as DNA: TGTGCCAGCAGCCCGGGGACAGGGGACTATGGCTACACCTTC.

This clonotype has at least ten counts. CDR3 DNA: TGTGCCAGCAGCCCGTCTGGGGGGGCGGAAGGGCAGCCCCAGCATTTT. Protein product: CASSPSGGAEGQPQHF. The chain combines TRBV7-2 with TRBJ1-5; a weak D match, TRBD1 (6 bases). The CDR3 loop spans 16 amino acids. Trimming removed 5 bases at V and 7 bases at J, with 21 bases between. Per germline, CDR1 SGHTA and CDR2 FQGNSA.